This entry concerns a single TCR beta chain. Its antigen is unidentified. The sample comes from a study of shared clonotypes between healthy human individuals. The study, taken as a whole, reports: The donor pool, a small one, limited the genetic and exposure-history diversity represented.

Several immunoSEQ 96-well plates shared each subset's DNA, each plate a replicate. The quantity of DNA used in unsorted PBMC replicate PCRs was around 300 ng, corresponding to tens of thousands of T cell genomes. The protocol was immunoSEQ multiplex PCR, while the TCRdb copy is restricted to in-frame clones and leaves out a portion. The sample holds around 480,000 clones; 75% to 80% are singletons and the top ten take roughly an eighth. Adult Caucasians living in Nashville, Tennessee made up all of the donors. Sequenced sample: PBMCs. The sequence was obtained from a middle-aged woman in good health. Some clones in this sample may be carry-over from other donors' samples.

CDR3 nucleotide sequence: TGTGCCAGTGCCATACAGGGGGCTCGGGAGACCCAGTACTTC. Translation gives CASAIQGARETQYF. This chain links TRBV19 with TRBJ2-5, with 9 bases aligning to TRBD1. This CDR3 region has 14 residues. CDR1 LNHDA and CDR2 SQIVND come from the germline V gene (reference sequence). V lost 8 bases and J lost 5; bases outside the gene matches: 9.